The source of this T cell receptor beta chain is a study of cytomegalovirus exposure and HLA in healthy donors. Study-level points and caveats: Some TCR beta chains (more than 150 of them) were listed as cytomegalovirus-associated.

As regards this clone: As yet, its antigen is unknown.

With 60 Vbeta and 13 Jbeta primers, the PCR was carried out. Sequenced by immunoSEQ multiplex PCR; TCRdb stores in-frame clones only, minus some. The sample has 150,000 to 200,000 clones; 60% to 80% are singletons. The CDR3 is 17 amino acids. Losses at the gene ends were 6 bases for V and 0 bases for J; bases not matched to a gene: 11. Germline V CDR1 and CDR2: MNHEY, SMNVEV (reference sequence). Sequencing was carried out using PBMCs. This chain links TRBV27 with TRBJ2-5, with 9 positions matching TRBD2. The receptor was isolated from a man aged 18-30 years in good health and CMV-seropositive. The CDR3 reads CASSPLSGSTYQETQYF. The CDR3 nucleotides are TGTGCCAGCAGCCCCCTTAGCGGGAGTACCTACCAAGAGACCCAGTACTTC.